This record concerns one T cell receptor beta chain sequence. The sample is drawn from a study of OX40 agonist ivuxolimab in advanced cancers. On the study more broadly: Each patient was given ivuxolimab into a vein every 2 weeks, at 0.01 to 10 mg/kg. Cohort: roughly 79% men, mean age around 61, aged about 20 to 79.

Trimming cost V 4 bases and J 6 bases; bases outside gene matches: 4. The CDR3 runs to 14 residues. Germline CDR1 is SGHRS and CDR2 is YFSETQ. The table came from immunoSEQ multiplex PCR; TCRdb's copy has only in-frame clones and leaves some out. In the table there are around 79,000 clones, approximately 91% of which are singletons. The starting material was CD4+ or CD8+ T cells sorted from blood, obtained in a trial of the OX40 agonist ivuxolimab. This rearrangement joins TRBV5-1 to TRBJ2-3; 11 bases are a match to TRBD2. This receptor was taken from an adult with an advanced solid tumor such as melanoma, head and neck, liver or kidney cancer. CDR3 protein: CASSGTSGGDTQYF. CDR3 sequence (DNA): TGCGCCAGCAGCGGAACTAGCGGGGGTGATACGCAGTATTTT.